These T cell receptor beta chains were read from a single sample in a study of T cells in Graves' hyperthyroidism and ophthalmopathy. TCRdb re-called the multiplex PCR reads with MiXCR, one entry per CDR3 protein. The sample has around 400,000 distinct CDR3 sequences; approximately 14% are singletons. The sequenced material came from blood. The receptors here all came from a woman aged 18-35 years with Graves' hyperthyroidism that later progressed to Graves' ophthalmopathy. The CDR3 runs from the conserved cysteine through the conserved F or W. Each record gives: CDR3 DNA, CDR3 protein, clone size, V gene, J gene, D gene. The D gene is left open where the match is weak. The listing skips clone size in some rows; elsewhere it reads once, few, many or a size class.

TGTGCCAGTAGTGCCGTCAGGGGGACCTCCTACGAGCAGTACTTC	CASSAVRGTSYEQYF	-	TRBV19	TRBJ2-7	TRBD1
TGTGCCAGCAGCTCGACCCCGGGACAGGGGAACATTCAGTACTTC	CASSSTPGQGNIQYF	many	TRBV5-6	TRBJ2-4	TRBD1
TGTGCCAGCAGTTCGGGACAGCTCACAGATACGCAGTATTTT	CASSSGQLTDTQYF	many	TRBV5-5	TRBJ2-3	TRBD1
TGTGCCAGCAGCGAGACTAGCGGGGCCGCCTACGAGCAGTACTTC	CASSETSGAAYEQYF	-	TRBV7-8	TRBJ2-7	TRBD2
TGTGCCAGCAAACTCGACAGCACTTCCACAGATACGCAGTATTTT	CASKLDSTSTDTQYF	many	TRBV27	TRBJ2-3	-
TGTGCCAGCAGTGAATCTTCAGGAGGAGCAACTAATGAAAAACTGTTTTTT	CASSESSGGATNEKLFF	few	TRBV6-1	TRBJ1-4	-
TGCGCCAGCAGCCAAGATACTCGGGGCCTCTCTGGGGCCAACGTCCTGACTTTC	CASSQDTRGLSGANVLTF	-	TRBV4-3	TRBJ2-6	-
TGTGCCAGTAGTTCTACTAGGGAAACCTACGAGCAGTACTTC	CASSSTRETYEQYF	-	TRBV19	TRBJ2-7	-
TGTGCTAGTGGTTTGGTACCGGGGGACAATGAGCAGTTCTTC	CASGLVPGDNEQFF	many	TRBV12-5	TRBJ2-1	-
TGTGCCAGCAGCTTATTAGGGGGCGAGCAGTTCTTC	CASSLLGGEQFF	few	TRBV7-2	TRBJ2-1	TRBD1
TGTGCCAGCAGCTTAGCCGTAGGACTAGTTGGGGGCACAGATACGCAGTATTTT	CASSLAVGLVGGTDTQYF	-	TRBV7-9	TRBJ2-3	TRBD2
TGTGCCAGCAAGGGTTCGACTGAAGCTTTCTTT	CASKGSTEAFF	many	TRBV28	TRBJ1-1	-
TGTGCCAGCAGCCACGACAGGGGACACCATCAGCCCCAGCATTTT	CASSHDRGHHQPQHF	many	TRBV6-9	TRBJ1-5	TRBD1
TGTGCCAGCAGTTACTCGCCAGTCGGGACTTCAACCACAGATACGCAGTATTTT	CASSYSPVGTSTTDTQYF	few	TRBV6-2/TRBV6-3	TRBJ2-3	-
TGTGCCTGGACGGGACAGGACTATGGCTACACCTTC	CAWTGQDYGYTF	many	TRBV30	TRBJ1-2	TRBD1
TGTGCCAGCAGTGCTGGGGGACTAGCGGGAGCGGCCGGGGAGCTGTTTTTT	CASSAGGLAGAAGELFF	few	TRBV6-4	TRBJ2-2	TRBD2
TGTGCCAGCAGTTTTCAGGGTTTGGGTGAGCAGTTCTTC	CASSFQGLGEQFF	many	TRBV28	TRBJ2-1	-
TGCGCCAGCAGCCCCGGGACGAATAATTCACCCCTCCACTTT	CASSPGTNNSPLHF	-	TRBV5-1	TRBJ1-6	-
TGCAGTGCTAGCGGGAGCTCCTACGAGCAGTACTTC	CSASGSSYEQYF	many	TRBV20-1	TRBJ2-7	-
TGTGCCAGCAGTTCGACTTGGGATACGCAGTATTTT	CASSSTWDTQYF	few	TRBV28	TRBJ2-3	-
TGTGCCAGTAGTATACGTCTCTTCGGGACTAGCGGGATGACCAAAGAGACCCAGTACTTC	CASSIRLFGTSGMTKETQYF	few	TRBV19	TRBJ2-5	TRBD2
TGTGCCAGCAGCTTAGGACGGCAGATCTACGAGCAGTACTTC	CASSLGRQIYEQYF	many	TRBV7-2	TRBJ2-7	-
TGCAGCGTGGCGAGGCTGATGATCACTGAAGCTTTCTTT	CSVARLMITEAFF	-	TRBV29-1	TRBJ1-1	-
TGTGCCAGCAGTCAAACCTGGAGCTCCTACGAGCAGTACTTC	CASSQTWSSYEQYF	few	TRBV3-1	TRBJ2-7	-
TGCAGTGCTCCAGACAGGGGTTCCGAGCAGTACTTC	CSAPDRGSEQYF	many	TRBV20-1	TRBJ2-7	TRBD1
TGTGCCAGCAGCCAAGGGGGGAGCAACGGTGAGCAGTTCTTC	CASSQGGSNGEQFF	few	TRBV3-1	TRBJ2-1	-
TGCGGTGCTCCTGACGCGGGAGGGTCCTACAATGAGCAGTTCTTC	CGAPDAGGSYNEQFF	few	TRBV20-1	TRBJ2-1	TRBD2
TGTGCCAGCAGTTTATCCGGACTAAGGGGTCCCTACGAGCAGTACTTC	CASSLSGLRGPYEQYF	many	TRBV28	TRBJ2-7	-
TGTGCCAGCAGCTCCGGGACTAGCGGGGACACAGATACGCAGTATTTT	CASSSGTSGDTDTQYF	few	TRBV11-1	TRBJ2-3	TRBD2
TGTGCCAGTAGTATGAATTTAGGGACGGATAGCAATCAGCCCCAGCATTTT	CASSMNLGTDSNQPQHF	-	TRBV19	TRBJ1-5	-
TGCAGCGTTGGGGTGGGGACAGGGACAGGCTATGGCTACACCTTC	CSVGVGTGTGYGYTF	few	TRBV29-1	TRBJ1-2	TRBD1
TGTGCCAGCAGTGTGGGAGCGGGCCCCCACAATGAGCAGTTCTTC	CASSVGAGPHNEQFF	-	TRBV6-1	TRBJ2-1	-
TGTGCTAGCAGCTTAGCAGGGCCCACTAGCGGGAGGGCCGAAGAGACCCAGTACTTC	CASSLAGPTSGRAEETQYF	-	TRBV7-7	TRBJ2-5	TRBD2
TGTGCCAGCAGCTCCGACCCCTACAGACTCACCGGGGAGCTGTTTTTT	CASSSDPYRLTGELFF	many	TRBV5-6	TRBJ2-2	-
TGTGCCAGCAGCCAAGATCGGCGCAGGGACACTGAAGCTTTCTTT	CASSQDRRRDTEAFF	many	TRBV3-1	TRBJ1-1	-
TGTGCCAGCAGCTTATTAATGGCGACGGGGGGTGGCTACACCTTC	CASSLLMATGGGYTF	-	TRBV7-2	TRBJ1-2	-
TGTGCCATCAGTGAGTCCGGCTACGAGCAGTACTTC	CAISESGYEQYF	few	TRBV10-3	TRBJ2-7	-
TGTGCCAGCAGCCCCGGGACAGTATCCTACAATGAGCAGTTCTTC	CASSPGTVSYNEQFF	many	TRBV28	TRBJ2-1	TRBD1
TGTGCCAGTAGTATTACTTCACGGGGGGATAGCAATCAGCCCCAGCATTTT	CASSITSRGDSNQPQHF	few	TRBV19	TRBJ1-5	-
TGTGCCTGGAGTGCAGGACAGGGGGCGACCTACGAGCAGTACTTC	CAWSAGQGATYEQYF	-	TRBV30	TRBJ2-7	TRBD1